The 28 T cell receptor beta chains in this list originate from one sample, sequenced in a study of T cell repertoires in cytomegalovirus infection (dated 2019 in TCRdb). TCRdb lists the instrument as Illumina HiSeq 1500. TCRdb's own reprocessing of the public reads used fastp at Q25 and MiXCR and kept productive beta chains. Under each unique CDR3 protein, matching rows form one entry showing the most common genes and DNA. The sample table records 54,000 or so distinct CDR3 sequences; about a third of these occur just once. The ten largest clones take up around three quarters of the sample. These TCRs' antigens remain unknown. Sample: PBMCs, sequenced either directly or after in vitro stimulation (not recorded which). All receptors derive from a human donor in good health (CMV status not recorded). Some clones in this sample may be carry-over from other donors' samples.

V and J are TRBV12-3 or TRBV12-4 and TRBJ1-4; D gene unclear. Trimming took off 1 base at V and 6 bases at J, with 9 bases between the two ends. There are 14 residues in the CDR3. CDR3 amino acids: CASSLGEVYEKLFF. CDR3 in DNA: TGTGCCAGCAGTTTAGGGGAGGTATATGAAAAACTGTTTTTT.

This clonotype rates as large. The chain carries TRBV6-5 and TRBJ2-7, with TRBD1 identical over 10 bases. Unmatched junction bases numbered 5, after V lost 2 bases and J lost 1 base. From germline, CDR1 is MNHEY and CDR2 SVGAGI. The CDR3 is made up of 16 amino acids. In nucleotides, the CDR3 is TGTGCCAGCAGTTACGCCCGGACAGGGGGGTCCTACGAGCAGTACTTC. It specifies CASSYARTGGSYEQYF.

The genes are TRBV4-3 and TRBJ2-3, with 8 nucleotides matching TRBD2. V shed 0 bases and J 8 bases; nucleotides not matched to a gene: 13. The CDR3 extends over 17 amino acids. Germline CDR1 is LGHNA and CDR2 is YSLEER. CDR3 loop: CASSQEAGLAEPGTQYF. The CDR3 coding sequence is TGCGCCAGCAGCCAAGAAGCAGGACTAGCAGAGCCGGGTACGCAGTATTTT.

This clonotype has ten or more counts. The chain combines TRBV7-8 with TRBJ2-7; 16 nucleotides line up with TRBD2. The CDR3 covers 17 residues. Per germline, CDR1 SGHVS and CDR2 FQNEAQ. The V gene end was trimmed by 3 bases and the J gene end by 2 bases; junction bases not matched to a gene: 4. CDR3 DNA sequence: TGTGCCAGCAGCTTCGGGACTAGCGGGGGGGTAGCCTACGAGCAGTACTTC. Amino acid sequence: CASSFGTSGGVAYEQYF.

The rearrangement links TRBV4-2 to TRBJ2-5; 7 bases map to TRBD2. Germline CDR1 is LGHNA and CDR2 is YNFKEQ. After removal of 4 bases from V and 2 bases from J, the junction contained 7 bases not matched to a gene. The CDR3 totals 15 residues. CDR3 DNA: TGTGCCAGCAGCCGGACGGGGGGATCTCAAGAGACCCAGTACTTC. Its protein product is CASSRTGGSQETQYF.

This clonotype has just a few counts. Here the CDR3 DNA reads TGTGCCAGCAGTTTAGGGGGGGGCGCGAATCAGCCCCAGCATTTT. Translating gives CASSLGGGANQPQHF. The chain combines TRBV28 with TRBJ1-5; possible D gene TRBD1, 6 bases. Trimming took 2 bases from V and 4 from J, leaving 12 bases between them. Germline V gene lookup returns CDR1 MDHEN and CDR2 SYDVKM. This CDR3 is built from 15 residues. The full variable domain, with the rest looked up from reference TRBV28 and TRBJ1-5, is DVKVTQSSRYLVKRTGEKVFLECVQDMDHENMFWYRQDPGLGLRLIYFSYDVKMKEKGDIPEGYSVSREKKERFSLILESASTNQTSMYLCASSLGGGANQPQHFGDGTRLSIL.

This clonotype was observed at least ten times. This chain joins TRBV7-2 and TRBJ1-5; possibly TRBD1 for D (5 bases). The CDR3 extends over 13 amino acids. Germline V gene sequence: CDR1 SGHTA, CDR2 FQGNSA. V lost 0 bases to trimming and J lost 7 bases, with 7 bases between them. As DNA, the CDR3 is TGTGCCAGCAGCTTAGCCGGGGGGCAGCCCCAGCATTTT. It yields the protein CASSLAGGQPQHF. The full variable domain, in which reference TRBV7-2 and TRBJ1-5 provide the parts outside the CDR3, is GAGVSQSPSNKVTEKGKDVELRCDPISGHTALYWYRQSLGQGLEFLIYFQGNSAPDKSGLPSDRFSAERTGGSVSTLTIQRTQQEDSAVYLCASSLAGGQPQHFGDGTRLSIL.

The J gene is TRBJ2-5, the V gene TRBV11-2; D not resolved. Trimming stripped 5 bases from V and 5 bases from J, with 12 bases between. Germline V CDR1 and CDR2: SGHAT, FQNNGV. CDR3 length: 13 residues. CDR3 residues: CASSPIPRETQYF. CDR3 sequence (DNA): TGTGCCAGCAGCCCGATTCCCCGGGAGACCCAGTACTTC. Using reference TRBV11-2 and TRBJ2-5 for the parts outside the CDR3, the full variable domain is EAGVAQSPRYKIIEKRQSVAFWCNPISGHATLYWYQQILGQGPKLLIQFQNNGVVDDSQLPKDRFSAERLKGVDSTLKIQPAKLEDSAVYLCASSPIPRETQYFGPGTRLLVL.

V usage is TRBV12-3 or TRBV12-4 and J usage is TRBJ1-3; D uncertain. The germline V and J ends were trimmed by 2 bases and 4 bases, with 3 bases remaining between them. This CDR3 contains 12 residues. As DNA, the CDR3 is TGTGCCAGCAGTTTACTCGGAAACACCATATATTTT. Encoded protein: CASSLLGNTIYF.

The table lists this clonotype with a few counts. The chain is built from TRBV5-6 and TRBJ1-1; D unresolved. Germline V gene data show CDR1 as SGHDT and CDR2 as YYEEEE. The CDR3 runs to 13 residues. The V gene lost 7 bases and the J gene lost 1 base, with 11 bases spanning the gap. In DNA form, the CDR3 reads TGTGCCAGCTTCTTGGGAGGGAACACTGAAGCTTTCTTT. Protein product: CASFLGGNTEAFF.

The CDR3 region is CSASRWEDGSYTF. In DNA, the CDR3 is TGCAGTGCTAGTCGTTGGGAAGATGGTAGCTACACCTTC. V and J are TRBV20-1 and TRBJ1-2; D gene ambiguous. The V end was cut by 3 bases, the J end by 9 bases, with 17 bases between. The CDR3 consists of 13 residues. CDR1 and CDR2 from the germline V gene are DFQATT and SNEGSKA (reference sequence).

The rearrangement joins TRBV19 to TRBJ2-1, with D possibly TRBD1 on 6 matching bases. Per germline, CDR1 LNHDA and CDR2 SQIVND (reference sequence). CDR3 length equals 14 residues. V lost 4 bases, J lost 8 bases, and 15 bases lay in between. The DNA of the CDR3 is TGTGCCAGTAGTAACAGGGCATTCTTGGATGAGCAGTTCTTC. This gives the protein CASSNRAFLDEQFF. Drawing the rest from reference TRBV19 and TRBJ2-1, the complete variable domain is DGGITQSPKYLFRKEGQNVTLSCEQNLNHDAMYWYRQDPGQGLRLIYYSQIVNDFQKGDIAEGYSVSREKKESFPLTVTSAQKNPTAFYLCASSNRAFLDEQFFGPGTRLTVL.

J is TRBJ1-5 and V is TRBV20-1; TRBD1 matches at 7 bases. Germline trimming cut 6 bases from V and 3 bases from J; bases unmatched to any gene: 5. The CDR3 is 13 amino acids. The V gene's germline CDR1 is DFQATT and CDR2 SNEGSKA (reference sequence). In DNA, the CDR3 is TGCAGTGCCACGACAGGGAACAATCAGCCCCAGCATTTT. Translating it yields CSATTGNNQPQHF.

The chain couples TRBV24-1 to TRBJ2-6; D may be TRBD1 (6 bases). The CDR3 runs to 19 residues. The germline V gene has CDR1 KGHDR and CDR2 SFDVKD. The V gene lost 5 bases and the J gene lost 0 bases, with 19 bases spanning the gap. The CDR3 DNA sequence: TGTGCCACCAGTGGACCCGACAGGAAGGGTTACTCTGGGGCCAACGTCCTGACTTTC. This sequence encodes CATSGPDRKGYSGANVLTF.

In its sample, this clonotype was seen a few times. V usage is TRBV6-1 and J usage is TRBJ2-7, with 10 bases identical to TRBD1. CDR1 and CDR2 from the germline V gene are MNHNS and SASEGT. The CDR3 is 19 amino acids. Losses at the gene ends were 0 bases for V and 1 base for J; bases not matched to a gene: 12. The CDR3: CASSEARTGGVGPSYEQYF. CDR3 nucleotide sequence: TGTGCCAGCAGTGAAGCTAGGACAGGGGGTGTCGGCCCTTCCTACGAGCAGTACTTC.

The rearrangement uses TRBV6-2 or TRBV6-3 and TRBJ2-5; TRBD2 is a possible D gene (5 bases). Germline CDR1 and CDR2: MNHEY and SVGEGT. Trimming cost V 2 bases and J 4 bases, with 14 bases left between them. This CDR3 is 15 amino acids long. This chain's CDR3 is CASSYPSSLGETQYF. CDR3 nucleotide sequence: TGTGCCAGCAGTTACCCCTCGTCACTAGGAGAGACCCAGTACTTC.

This sequence joins TRBV15 and TRBJ2-3; D is possibly TRBD2 (5 bases). The CDR3 sequence is 15 residues long. The V end was cut by 3 bases, the J end by 1 base, with 11 bases between. Germline CDR1 LNHNV, CDR2 YYDKDF (reference sequence). In DNA form, the CDR3 reads TGTGCCACCAGCAGGACTACGACCGGCACAGATACGCAGTATTTT. Translated: CATSRTTTGTDTQYF. The full variable domain, in which reference TRBV15 and TRBJ2-3 provide the parts outside the CDR3, is DAMVIQNPRYQVTQFGKPVTLSCSQTLNHNVMYWYQQKSSQAPKLLFHYYDKDFNNEADTPDNFQSRRPNTSFCFLDIRSPGLGDTAMYLCATSRTTTGTDTQYFGPGTRLTVL.

This clonotype was seen many times. The CDR3 loop is CASSQEDGLPGELFF. As DNA, the CDR3 is TGTGCCAGCAGCCAAGAGGATGGACTCCCCGGGGAGCTGTTTTTT. The V and J genes are TRBV4-2 and TRBJ2-2; weak D call: TRBD2 (5 bases). Germline loops: CDR1 LGHNA, CDR2 YNFKEQ. V was cut by 0 bases and J by 6 bases, with 11 bases left in between. There are 15 residues in the CDR3.

J is TRBJ2-7 and V is TRBV6-5; tentatively, D is TRBD2 (6 bases). V lost 6 bases and J 4 bases, leaving 13 bases between the germline ends. The germline V gene encodes CDR1 MNHEY and CDR2 SVGAGI. This CDR3 region has 13 residues. Here the CDR3 reads CASSSIGGYEQYF. The CDR3, as DNA: TGTGCCAGCAGCTCAATCGGGGGATACGAGCAGTACTTC.

V usage is TRBV7-2 and J usage is TRBJ1-1, with TRBD1 as a possible D gene (5 bases). Trimming removed 3 bases at V and 4 bases at J, with 9 bases between. Germline V lookup: CDR1 SGHTA, CDR2 FQGNSA. The CDR3 runs to 13 residues. The CDR3 loop is CASSFKGSTEAFF. The CDR3, as DNA: TGTGCCAGCAGCTTCAAGGGGTCCACTGAAGCTTTCTTT.

This clonotype was counted a single time. This rearrangement joins TRBV6-5 to TRBJ2-2, with 12 bases matching TRBD2. The germline V gene encodes CDR1 MNHEY and CDR2 SVGAGI. The CDR3 is 16 residues long. J was trimmed by 3 bases and V by 5 bases; bases with no gene match: 4. The CDR3 coding sequence is TGTGCCAGCAGTACCTCTAGCGGGAGGGACACCGGGGAGCTGTTTTTT. Translating it yields CASSTSSGRDTGELFF.

This chain's CDR3 is CAWSWTSGEQFF. The CDR3 coding sequence is TGTGCCTGGAGTTGGACTAGCGGTGAGCAGTTCTTC. The chain links TRBV30 to TRBJ2-1, with 10 bases aligning to TRBD2. Germline V CDR1 and CDR2: GTSNPN, SVGIG (reference sequence). The CDR3 totals 12 residues. The junction had 1 base not matched to a gene; V was cut back by 2 bases and J by 9 bases.

This clonotype was observed at least ten times. J is TRBJ2-5 and V is TRBV7-9, with 9 bases lining up with TRBD1. There are 14 residues in the CDR3. CDR1 and CDR2 from the germline V gene are SEHNR and FQNEAQ (reference sequence). The J segment lost 6 bases and the V segment lost 5 bases, leaving 7 bases of the junction unmatched. CDR3 DNA: TGTGCCAGCAGCCCAAGGGACAGGGCAAAGACCCAGTACTTC. This sequence encodes CASSPRDRAKTQYF.

This clonotype was seen a few times. This chain uses TRBV6-5 with TRBJ2-1, with 10 positions matching TRBD2. CDR1 MNHEY and CDR2 SVGAGI come from the germline V gene. Trimming cost V 7 bases and J 0 bases; bases outside gene matches: 12. The CDR3 spans 18 residues. CDR3 in amino acids: CASTKRTSGTGSYNEQFF. In DNA, the CDR3 is TGTGCCAGCACCAAAAGGACTAGCGGAACGGGCTCCTACAATGAGCAGTTCTTC.

The chain carries TRBV4-2 and TRBJ2-5; possibly TRBD2 for D (5 bases). The CDR3 runs 14 residues. Between the trimmed V and J ends, which lost 4 bases and 5 bases, there was a span of 14 bases. Germline CDR1 LGHNA, CDR2 YNFKEQ. The CDR3 reads CASSLRAGGETQYF. The CDR3 DNA is TGTGCCAGCAGCCTGCGGGCCGGAGGCGAGACCCAGTACTTC.

The chain is built from TRBV6-5 and TRBJ2-3, with 10 positions matching TRBD1. Per the germline V gene, CDR1 is MNHEY and CDR2 is SVGAGI. There are 15 residues in the CDR3. After removal of 6 bases from V and 4 bases from J, the junction contained 7 bases not matched to a gene. In DNA, the CDR3 is TGTGCCAGCAGGCCCGGGACAGGGGTTGCAGATACGCAGTATTTT. Amino acids: CASRPGTGVADTQYF.

V gene TRBV19 combines with J gene TRBJ2-7, with D possibly matching TRBD1 (5 bases). Deletions cut 3 bases from V and 0 bases from J, with 9 bases between. Germline V gives CDR1 LNHDA, CDR2 SQIVND (reference sequence). The CDR3 totals 14 residues. The CDR3, as DNA: TGTGCCAGTAGTATGGGGCTAAACTCCTACGAGCAGTACTTC. Translating gives CASSMGLNSYEQYF.

There are a few counts of this clonotype. The genes are TRBV12-3 or TRBV12-4 and TRBJ2-1; 13 nucleotides agree with TRBD2. The CDR3 sequence is 15 residues long. The V and J ends lost 8 bases and 7 bases, in that order; junction bases with no gene match: 8. CDR3 sequence: CASARLAGGSNEQFF. For the CDR3, the DNA is TGTGCCAGCGCCAGACTAGCGGGGGGCTCTAATGAGCAGTTCTTC.